Below are 24 T cell receptor beta chains sequenced from a single sample in a study of spatial heterogeneity in lung cancer. TCRdb analysed the 5' RACE reads with MiXCR anew, one entry per CDR3 protein. The repertoire holds more than 45,000 distinct CDR3 sequences, with about 5.8% as singletons. Time point meaning: sample taken at primary tumor resection. No cell sorting; template was whole RNA from tumor, lung tissue or PBMC. Sample: PBMCs, taken at surgery. These receptor sequences come from a male donor with early-stage non-small cell lung cancer.

This clonotype appeared many times. V and J are TRBV19 and TRBJ1-2; D perhaps matches TRBD1 (6 bases). Germline assignment: CDR1 LNHDA and CDR2 SQIVND (reference sequence). The CDR3 runs 14 residues. V lost 6 bases to trimming and J lost 4 bases, with 15 bases between them. CDR3 residues: CASSTQTGIYGYTF. CDR3 nucleotides: TGTGCCAGTAGCACCCAGACAGGAATCTATGGCTACACCTTC.

The chain joins TRBV7-9 to TRBJ2-3, with D possibly TRBD2 on 6 matching bases. V was shortened by 0 bases and J by 5 bases, with 12 bases between the two germline ends. The germline CDR1 and CDR2 sequences are SEHNR and FQNEAQ (reference sequence). The CDR3 loop spans 15 amino acids. CDR3 region: CASSLAGGARDTQYF. The CDR3, as DNA: TGTGCCAGCAGCTTAGCAGGAGGGGCTCGAGATACGCAGTATTTT.

This clonotype was picked up many times. The V gene is TRBV7-2, the J gene TRBJ2-7; D may correspond to TRBD1 or TRBD2 (6 bases each). Germline V lookup: CDR1 SGHTA, CDR2 FQGNSA. V was clipped by 5 bases and J by 7 bases, with 18 bases between them. This CDR3 spans 14 amino acids. The CDR3, as DNA: TGTGCCAGCAGCGGGGGGCGGACAGTCAGGGAGCAGTACTTC. Translated, it gives CASSGGRTVREQYF.

This clonotype was seen only a few times. The rearrangement joins TRBV7-2 to TRBJ1-4; D is uncertain. The CDR3 has 15 residues. With 2 bases removed from V and 7 bases from J, the gap between germline ends came to 14 bases. The V gene's germline CDR1 is SGHTA and CDR2 FQGNSA. CDR3: CASSLTISFGEKLFF. The CDR3 DNA reads as TGTGCCAGCAGCTTAACCATTTCTTTTGGTGAAAAACTGTTTTTT.

This clonotype appeared many times. The chain carries TRBV5-1 and TRBJ2-3; TRBD1 might be the D (6 bases). Germline loops: CDR1 SGHRS, CDR2 YFSETQ. There are 17 residues in the CDR3. V lost 3 bases and J 0 bases, leaving 17 bases between the germline ends. CDR3 sequence reads: CASSYGQQGPSTDTQYF. The CDR3, as DNA: TGCGCCAGCAGCTACGGGCAACAGGGCCCAAGCACAGATACGCAGTATTTT.

This clonotype showed up many times. The rearrangement joins TRBV29-1 to TRBJ2-1; 7 bases fit TRBD2. This CDR3 has 12 amino acids. With 1 base clipped from V and 12 bases from J, the junction kept 6 bases outside the gene matches. Germline loops: CDR1 SQVTM, CDR2 ANQGSEA. The CDR3: CSVEGERDRQFF. Here the CDR3 DNA reads TGCAGCGTTGAAGGGGAGCGGGATAGGCAGTTCTTC.

This clonotype was seen a handful of times. V and J are TRBV6-5 and TRBJ2-5; 10 bases are shared with TRBD2. Germline CDR1 and CDR2: MNHEY and SVGAGI. CDR3 length: 14 amino acids. V shed 7 bases, J shed 2 bases, and the junction held 4 bases outside the gene matches. The CDR3 region is CASTVAGGQETQYF. CDR3 in DNA: TGTGCCAGCACCGTAGCGGGAGGTCAAGAGACCCAGTACTTC.

In this sample, this clonotype turned up many times. This chain links TRBV7-9 with TRBJ2-7, with 7 bases aligning to TRBD2. The CDR3 consists of 15 residues. V shed 3 bases and J 6 bases; nucleotides not matched to a gene: 11. Germline V lookup: CDR1 SEHNR, CDR2 FQNEAQ (reference sequence). The CDR3 loop is CASSFVGGSSREQYF. The CDR3 nucleotides read TGTGCCAGCAGCTTTGTTGGCGGGAGCTCTCGCGAGCAGTACTTC. The full variable domain, in which reference TRBV7-9 and TRBJ2-7 provide the parts outside the CDR3, is DTGVSQNPRHKITKRGQNVTFRCDPISEHNRLYWYRQTLGQGPEFLTYFQNEAQLEKSRLLSDRFSAERPKGSFSTLEIQRTEQGDSAMYLCASSFVGGSSREQYFGPGTRLTVT.

In its sample, this clonotype was seen many times. This chain joins TRBV28 and TRBJ2-7; the D gene is possibly TRBD1 (5 bases). Germline V gene lookup returns CDR1 MDHEN and CDR2 SYDVKM. The CDR3 contains 14 residues. V lost 3 bases, J lost 6 bases, and 15 bases lay in between. CDR3 nucleotide sequence: TGTGCCAGCAGTTTTTACCAGGAAGGGGTCGAGCAGTACTTC. Translating gives CASSFYQEGVEQYF.

This clonotype was recorded at least ten times. This sequence joins TRBV2 and TRBJ2-7; no clear D gene. The CDR3 contains 14 residues. Germline values: CDR1 SNHLY, CDR2 FYNNEI. V was pared by 3 bases and J by 4 bases, with 13 bases between. The CDR3: CASSDGRFPYEQYF. The CDR3 coding sequence is TGTGCCAGCAGTGACGGTAGATTCCCGTACGAGCAGTACTTC.

In this sample, this clonotype turned up many times. For the CDR3, the DNA is TGCGCCAGCAGCTTGGGAACTAGCGGCACAGATACGCAGTATTTT. Translation: CASSLGTSGTDTQYF. The chain recombines TRBV5-1 with TRBJ2-3; 7 bases are shared with TRBD2. Germline trimming cut 0 bases from V and 1 base from J; bases unmatched to any gene: 2. This CDR3 is built from 15 residues. Germline V lookup: CDR1 SGHRS, CDR2 YFSETQ.

This clonotype was counted many times. The rearrangement links TRBV12-3 or TRBV12-4 to TRBJ1-2, with a weak D call TRBD1 (6 bases). CDR3 size: 14 residues. V lost 3 bases and J lost 4, with 12 bases in between. DNA for the CDR3: TGTGCCAGCAGTTTCGGGGGGCTGTTCTATGGCTACACCTTC. Its translation: CASSFGGLFYGYTF.

Many counts were recorded for this clonotype. The chain is built from TRBV10-3 and TRBJ2-3, with D unresolved. Germline V gene lookup returns CDR1 ENHRY and CDR2 SYGVKD. The CDR3 is 14 residues long. The V gene lost 2 bases and the J gene lost 2 bases, with 8 bases spanning the gap. CDR3 in DNA: TGTGCCATCAGTGAGAACCCCTACACAGATACGCAGTATTTT. It codes for CAISENPYTDTQYF.

This clonotype was seen repeatedly, ten times or more. J is TRBJ2-3 and V is TRBV11-2; D uncertain. V shed 1 base and J shed 2 bases, with 7 bases lying between them. The CDR3 spans 14 residues. The germline gives CDR1 SGHAT, CDR2 FQNNGV. The CDR3 protein is CASSLVRSTDTQYF. CDR3 DNA: TGTGCCAGCAGCTTAGTAAGGTCCACAGATACGCAGTATTTT.

With regard to this clonotype: One end of the junction does not line up with germline, which may come from a read error. This chain connects TRBV12-3 or TRBV12-4 to TRBJ2-7; maybe TRBD1 (5 bases). The CDR3 is made up of 14 amino acids. This CDR3 reads CASSFDRSSYEKYF. CDR3 DNA sequence: TGTGCCAGCAGTTTCGACAGAAGCTCCTACGAGAAGTACTTT.

This clonotype was counted at least ten times. The chain employs TRBV5-4 and TRBJ1-3, with D hard to call. This CDR3 is 14 amino acids long. Trimming pared 4 bases from V and 0 bases from J, leaving 8 bases between. Per germline, CDR1 SGHNT and CDR2 YYREEE (reference sequence). CDR3 coding DNA: TGTGCCAGCAGCGAGCCGAGCTCTGGAAACACCATATATTTT. Amino acids: CASSEPSSGNTIYF.

This clonotype was seen at least ten times. The V call is TRBV6-5, the J call TRBJ2-2; unclear D gene. Germline V gives CDR1 MNHEY, CDR2 SVGAGI. This CDR3 region has 14 residues. V lost 6 bases to trimming and J lost 4 bases, with 12 bases between them. In DNA, the CDR3 is TGTGCCAGCAGGAGCGAAAGGGCCACCGGGGAGCTGTTTTTT. It is translated as CASRSERATGELFF.

This clonotype has at least ten counts. This chain connects TRBV4-2 to TRBJ2-7, with 11 bases aligning to TRBD2. Losses at the gene ends were 1 base for V and 2 bases for J; bases not matched to a gene: 7. CDR1 is LGHNA, CDR2 YNFKEQ, per germline. This CDR3 spans 17 amino acids. The CDR3 spells CASSQGGTSGLTYEQYF. Here the CDR3 DNA reads TGTGCCAGCAGCCAAGGGGGGACTAGCGGCCTAACCTACGAGCAGTACTTC.

The chain has TRBV5-4 and TRBJ2-1, with D possibly TRBD2 on 6 matching bases. V gave up 1 base and J gave up 3 bases, with 11 bases separating them. This CDR3 contains 15 residues. CDR1 and CDR2 from the germline V gene are SGHNT and YYREEE (reference sequence). The CDR3, as DNA: TGTGCCAGCAGCTTGCCCGGGACTCTCTACAATGAGCAGTTCTTC. It specifies CASSLPGTLYNEQFF.

This clonotype showed up many times. This rearrangement joins TRBV2 to TRBJ2-2, with 12 bases matching TRBD2. Trimming removed 3 bases from V and 6 bases from J; junction bases left unmatched: 11. The CDR3 consists of 18 residues. Germline V CDR1 and CDR2: SNHLY, FYNNEI. The CDR3 nucleotides are TGTGCCAGCAGTGATTTACTAGCGGGAGGTCCGAAGGCCGGGGAGCTGTTTTTT. Translating it yields CASSDLLAGGPKAGELFF.

This clonotype was counted many times. The chain combines TRBV28 with TRBJ2-7, with 14 bases matching TRBD2. The CDR3 has 19 residues. V gave up 4 bases and J gave up 4 bases; unmatched junction bases: 15. Germline V gene lookup returns CDR1 MDHEN and CDR2 SYDVKM. This CDR3 is CASSSYHKRLAGGGYEQYF. The DNA of the CDR3 is TGTGCCAGCAGTTCCTACCACAAAAGACTAGCGGGAGGGGGTTACGAGCAGTACTTC.

Ten or more counts support this clonotype. The chain couples TRBV27 to TRBJ2-2; no definite D call. Germline V gene data show CDR1 as MNHEY and CDR2 as SMNVEV (reference sequence). The ends were cut back, 3 bases at V and 1 base at J, with 6 bases in the middle. The CDR3 contains 14 residues. CDR3 nucleotides: TGTGCCAGCAGTTTTATAAGGAACACCGGGGAGCTGTTTTTT. It specifies CASSFIRNTGELFF.

This clonotype was seen ten or more times. The rearrangement links TRBV5-1 to TRBJ2-7, with D tentatively TRBD2 (6 bases). The CDR3 has 14 residues. Germline CDR1 reads SGHRS; CDR2 reads YFSETQ. V lost 2 bases and J 5 bases, leaving 14 bases between the germline ends. CDR3 loop: CASSFQSVADEQYF. In nucleotides, the CDR3 is TGCGCCAGCAGCTTTCAGAGTGTAGCGGACGAGCAGTACTTC. The full variable domain, its missing parts supplied by reference TRBV5-1 and TRBJ2-7, is KAGVTQTPRYLIKTRGQQVTLSCSPISGHRSVSWYQQTPGQGLQFLFEYFSETQRNKGNFPGRFSGRQFSNSRSEMNVSTLELGDSALYLCASSFQSVADEQYFGPGTRLTVT.

This clonotype was observed many times. The V call is TRBV20-1, the J call TRBJ2-3; perhaps TRBD2 as D (5 bases). The CDR3 length is 15 residues. CDR1 DFQATT and CDR2 SNEGSKA come from the germline V gene (reference sequence). V lost 0 bases to trimming and J lost 1 base, with 11 bases between them. This chain's CDR3 is CSARERGSGTDTQYF. The CDR3 nucleotides read TGCAGTGCTAGAGAGCGAGGGAGCGGCACAGATACGCAGTATTTT.